This T cell receptor beta chain stems from a study of T-cell memory formation after mild COVID-19 (dated by TCRdb to about 2021). A note on the overall study: TCR sequence clusters from the two donors were found to be largely donor specific. In a couple of donors, T-cell clones that expanded and contracted after mild COVID-19 were tracked by sequencing TCRalpha and TCRbeta repertoires over time. The cohort comprised two young, previously healthy adult volunteers, one female and one male. Study-wide findings and limitations: The detection of some responding clones in pre-infection memory suggests that pre-existing cross-reactive memory T cells joined the SARS-CoV-2 response. Only a couple of mild cases were covered in the study, and larger cohorts including severe cases with pre-infection samples were considered necessary. The second-wave clones that peaked on day 37 were not confirmed to be SARS-CoV-2 specific. Contracting CD4+ clones turned up mainly in the CM and EM memory subsets, whereas EMRA was where CD8+ clones were enriched. Balanced CD4/CD8 phenotypes were observed for clones contracting from day 15 to 85, whereas a bias towards CD4+ was observed for a second wave of clones expanding from day 15 to 37.

Ficoll-Paque density gradient centrifugation was the method used to isolate PBMCs. Taken from cysteine to phenylalanine, the CDR3 has 12 residues. Only the CDR3 DNA stays, 36 bases, in frame from base 1. CDR1 SGDLS and CDR2 YYNGEE are derived from the germline V gene. Trimming at the junction amounts to 1 base on V and 7 bases on J, and the germline ends lie 5 bases apart. Notes on this clonotype: No cognate antigen has been identified for it. Per-nucleotide qualities are absent, and no much larger clonotype sits a single base away.

TCRdb shows the sequencer as Illumina NovaSeq 6000. cDNA libraries for TCRalpha and TCRbeta were prepared by 5'RACE using constant-segment primers, with sample barcodes and unique molecular identifiers added. Trizol reagent was used to extract RNA from every sample. Libraries were amplified in two PCR steps, with a second sample barcode and Illumina TruSeq adapters added in the second step. The libraries were sequenced on an Illumina NovaSeq using 2 x 150 bp paired-end reads. The paper's processing steps were these. Reads were demultiplexed and collapsed into UMI-guided consensus sequences with migec v1.2.7. Using mixcr v2.1.11, the UMI consensuses were aligned to TRA and TRB V and J templates and assembled into clonotypes. A clonotype was counted as expanded or contracted only if both edgeR and NoisET called the change significant, with noise models trained on biological replicates. edgeR calls used a false discovery rate-adjusted p below 0.01 and a log2 fold-change threshold of 1. As an exploratory analysis of dynamics, PCA with hierarchical clustering was applied to max-normalized trajectories of the 1000 most abundant clonotypes. Separately sequenced CD4+ and CD8+ repertoires were used to assign the CD4 or CD8 phenotype of responding clones. TCRdb applied fastp at Q25 and MiXCR to the public reads, then kept only in-frame beta chains. Every entry covers one CDR3 protein and lists the most common genes and DNA from its rows. None of the V and J calls come from the authors' own analysis; TCRdb made them. A total of roughly 200,000 distinct CDR3 sequences appear in this sample, around 21% of them only once. Jointly, the top ten make up around 23% of the sample.

The sequencing sample was made of PBMCs or a T cell subset sorted from them (not recorded which). Rearrangement joined TRBV9 to TRBJ2-2, with no confidently assigned D gene. The TCR comes from an adult woman who had mild COVID-19 (a few samples of this study predate the infection). The sample titles of this study are shuffled in the database, so cell type and time point are left out; the donor was told from shared clones. The DNA is as follows: TGTGCCAGCAGCGTATCGGTCGGGGAGCTGTTTTTT. Translated, this is CASSVSVGELFF.